This is a list of T cell receptor beta chains from one sample in a study of memory CD4+ T cells and cytomegalovirus serostatus. Sequencing used immunoSEQ multiplex PCR; TCRdb keeps in-frame clones, though not all of them. The sample lists about 50,000 clones; 60% to 85% were seen once. The sample was memory CD4+ T cells from blood. The receptor set was obtained from an adult in good health and CMV-seronegative. The CDR3 runs from the conserved cysteine through the conserved F or W. D genes are given only for firm matches. The size field is filled for only some rows; it gives once, few, many or a size class.

J gene	V gene	clone size	D gene	CDR3 DNA	CDR3 protein
TRBJ2-2	TRBV25-1	-	-	TGTGCCAGCAGTGCAGGGGCTAAGACCGGGGAGCTGTTTTTT	CASSAGAKTGELFF
TRBJ2-5	TRBV27	-	TRBD2	TGTGCCAGCAGCCGGACTAGCGGGAGACAACAAGAGACCCAGTACTTC	CASSRTSGRQQETQYF
TRBJ1-6	TRBV2	few	-	TGTGCCAGTTCCGGGGGGCCCAACTCACCCCTCCACTTT	CASSGGPNSPLHF
TRBJ2-3	TRBV6-5	-	TRBD2	TGTGCCAGCAGTTACCAGAATCTAGCGGGGGGAGATACGCAGTATTTT	CASSYQNLAGGDTQYF
TRBJ2-1	TRBV5-1	-	TRBD1	TGCGCCAGCAGCTTTGGACAGGAGTACAATGAGCAGTTCTTC	CASSFGQEYNEQFF
TRBJ2-7	TRBV5-1	-	-	TGCGCCAGCAGCTTGGCCCTCACCGACTACGAGCAGTACTTC	CASSLALTDYEQYF
TRBJ2-6	TRBV27	-	TRBD1	TGTGCCAGCAGTTCGACAGGGTTAGGTGGGGCCAACGTCCTGACTTTC	CASSSTGLGGANVLTF
TRBJ2-2	TRBV30	-	-	TGTGCCTGGGGTCATTCCGGGACTCCTAACACCGGGGAGCTGTTTTTT	CAWGHSGTPNTGELFF
TRBJ2-5	TRBV7-8	once	-	TGTGCCAGCAGCTCGGGCCCGGTAGTGGAGACCCAGTACTTC	CASSSGPVVETQYF
TRBJ2-1	TRBV4-1	-	-	TGCGCCAGCAGCCAACCCCGACTAGTACGCTCCTACAATGAGCAGTTCTTC	CASSQPRLVRSYNEQFF
TRBJ2-5	TRBV7-9	-	TRBD2	TGTGCCAGCAGTTACCTAGCGGGGGGGCGAGAGACCCAGTACTTC	CASSYLAGGRETQYF
TRBJ1-2	TRBV2	few	-	TGTGCCAGCGTCCTGTCGGAAGCTGCTAACTATGGCTACACCTTC	CASVLSEAANYGYTF
TRBJ2-3	TRBV6-6	-	-	TGTGCCAGCAGACGGACCCAATCCACAGATACGCAGTATTTT	CASRRTQSTDTQYF
TRBJ2-5	TRBV4-2	-	-	TGTGCCAGCAGCCAAGATTTTCGTGTGGGGGGGCCAGGAGAGACCCAGTACTTC	CASSQDFRVGGPGETQYF
TRBJ2-2	TRBV6-5	few	-	TGTGCCAGCAGTTCAGGGGTCGGGGAGCTGTTTTTT	CASSSGVGELFF
TRBJ1-4	TRBV5-3	few	-	TGTGCCAGAAGCTTGGAATACAGGGTCCTTAATGAAAAACTGTTTTTT	CARSLEYRVLNEKLFF
TRBJ2-7	TRBV6-4	few	TRBD2	TGTGCCAGCAGTGGGAGACTAGCGGGGCCCTACGAGCAGTACTTC	CASSGRLAGPYEQYF
TRBJ2-7	TRBV2	-	TRBD1	TGTGCCAGCAGTCCTATTTCAGGGGGCTCCGGCGAGCAGTACTTC	CASSPISGGSGEQYF
TRBJ1-3	TRBV11-2	-	-	TGTGCCAGCAGCTTAAGTAACTTTGGAAACACCATATATTTT	CASSLSNFGNTIYF
TRBJ2-2	TRBV11-2	-	-	TGTGCCAGCAGCTTAGCCAGCGCCGGGGAGCTGTTTTTT	CASSLASAGELFF
TRBJ1-1	TRBV5-1	-	-	TGCGCCAGCAGCTTGGCCGCCACCCGGGACACTGAAGCTTTCTTT	CASSLAATRDTEAFF
TRBJ1-4	TRBV4-2	once	-	TGTGCCAGCAGCCAAGATGGAACAGGGTATAATGAAAAACTGTTTTTT	CASSQDGTGYNEKLFF
TRBJ1-4	TRBV4-3	-	-	TGCGCCAGCAGCCTTAAGGACAGACGTAATGAAAAACTGTTTTTT	CASSLKDRRNEKLFF
TRBJ2-5	TRBV29-1	-	-	TGCAGCGGTGGGGATTACCAAGAGACCCAGTACTTC	CSGGDYQETQYF
TRBJ1-6	TRBV4-1	once	-	TGCGCCAGCAGCCCTTTTCAGGGCACAAGCCTCATTCCACCCCTCCACTTT	CASSPFQGTSLIPPLHF
TRBJ2-7	TRBV6-5	-	-	TGTGCCAGCAGTTACTCGAGAGGGTACGAGCAGTACTTC	CASSYSRGYEQYF
TRBJ2-5	TRBV14	few	-	TGTGCCAGCAGCCAAGAGGGAGATACGGGGCACGAGACCCAGTACTTC	CASSQEGDTGHETQYF
TRBJ2-1	TRBV10-3	-	-	TGTGCCATCAGTGATCCTGACGAGAAGGATGAGCAGTTCTTC	CAISDPDEKDEQFF
TRBJ1-2	TRBV10-2	-	-	TGCGCCAGTCTTCTCGAGGGGGGGCAGATTGGCTACACCTTC	CASLLEGGQIGYTF
TRBJ2-5	TRBV6-6	-	-	TGTGCCAGCAACCTAGTGAAAGAAGAGACCCAGTACTTC	CASNLVKEETQYF
TRBJ1-3	TRBV13	few	TRBD1	TGTGCCAGCAGCTCAAGGACAGGGAGGGCTGGAAACACCATATATTTT	CASSSRTGRAGNTIYF
TRBJ2-3	TRBV5-6	-	TRBD1	TGTGCCAGCAGCTCATTGGGGACAGGGCGGGCCACAGATACGCAGTATTTT	CASSSLGTGRATDTQYF
TRBJ2-3	TRBV7-2	-	-	TGTGCCAGCAGCTCTTTCACAGATACGCAGTATTTT	CASSSFTDTQYF
TRBJ1-1	TRBV6-5	-	-	TGTGCCGGCAATACAGGACAGCTCATGAACACTGAAGCTTTCTTT	CAGNTGQLMNTEAFF